What follows describes a single TCR beta chain. Its antigen remains undetermined. Base qualities are not provided; no much larger clone lies one nucleotide away. Other nucleotide sequences from this sample produce the same CDR3. Using the deep immunoSEQ assay, multiplex PCR amplified TCR CDR3 regions from genomic DNA. For each cell subset, the extracted genomic DNA was distributed evenly across all wells of several immunoSEQ 96-well plates, and each plate served as one replicate. For sorted subsets, around 0.2 ug of genomic DNA, equivalent to 30,000 or so T cell genomes, went into each replicate PCR. Purified libraries were quantified with a Qubit 3.0 fluorometer, sized on a Bioanalyzer 2100, and re-quantified with the KAPA Library Quantification kit. A separate single-read 150-cycle Illumina NextSeq 550 flow cell was used to sequence each immunoSEQ 96-well plate. As for the authors' bioinformatics: The immunoSEQ output contained only junctional sequences without quality scores, so filtering could not match that applied to full-length reads. Sequences were annotated with PyIR, a Python wrapper for IgBLAST v1.9, and V/J genes and CDR3 were assigned using IMGT germline references. Any read was removed if the V/J assignment was weak (E-value above 1e-6), the CDR3 was missing, or the read contained stop codons, out-of-frame junctions, or ambiguous translated residues. V3J clonotypes were defined as sequences sharing the same inferred V gene, J gene, and CDR3 amino acid sequence. The percentage overlap between two repertoires was calculated by dividing the number of shared unique clonotypes by the size of the smaller repertoire. Repertoire richness was assessed with RTK rarefaction, the Chao1 estimator, and Recon v2.1 estimates of unobserved clonotypes. For all TCRbeta clonotypes obtained by the gDNA method from several donors, generation probabilities were computed with OLGA. TCRdb limited this immuneACCESS table to in-frame rearrangements with V and J called. A share of clones is missing; checked studies link under half to unresolved V genes, and the rest is unexplained. The V and J calls and the clone size are those of that table, but D and trimming were determined from the DNA. This sample has around 2,000,000 clones in its table, and 85% to 95% of those were observed once. Over 1.5% of the sample comes from the top ten.

This sample was included in a study of shared clonotypes between healthy human individuals (dated by TCRdb to 2018 to 2021). In the study overall: A couple of women and a few men aged 18 to 49 years were included in the cohort. Leukapheresis yielded between about 0.9 and 9 billion PBMCs per donor. To estimate repertoire size and how much clonotype sharing occurs between individuals, the study deeply sequenced the blood TCR repertoires of about 5 healthy adults. Per donor, three plates each were used for CD4 naive and CD4 memory, two for CD8 naive, and one for CD8 memory. Different laboratories and diverse techniques were used to prepare libraries and sequence TCR repertoires, to increase sequencing depth and limit assay-specific biases. Findings and caveats that apply to the study as a whole: Higher generation probabilities were observed for clonotypes shared by all four sorted-subset donors than for non-shared clonotypes. Only blood was sampled, and tissue TCR repertoires likely differ from those in blood. Rarefaction of sorted-subset datasets indicated incomplete sequencing despite the large sequencing depth. Naive subsets generally had larger estimated clonotype richness than memory subsets. Across a handful of donors, approximately 5% of naive CD4, roughly 3.5% of naive CD8, 2.3% of memory CD4, and 0.4% of memory CD8 clonotypes were shared. The genetic and exposure-history diversity represented was limited by the small number of donors. Pairwise subsampling indicated that sequencing depth was expected to affect the degree of clonotype sharing among donors.

For the CD8 naive samples, CD45RO-negative cells were positively selected for CCR7, yielding a CD45RA+CCR7+ population from which TemRA cells were excluded. The donors were healthy, HIV-negative adults who had no recently reported acute infections or vaccinations. Only Caucasian adults living in Nashville, Tennessee, USA were represented among the donors. Blood was collected by leukapheresis, and PBMCs were isolated by Ficoll-Histopaque density gradient centrifugation and then cryopreserved in liquid nitrogen vapor phase. Purity and quantity of every magnetically sorted T cell population were checked by analytical flow cytometry. From each sorted fraction, genomic DNA was isolated and quantified by UV absorbance on a Nanodrop 2000c. At the junction V is shortened by 3 bases and J by 5 bases, with 13 bases in between. CDR3 length: 14 amino acids, cysteine to phenylalanine. Of all the DNA, just the CDR3 is kept, 42 bases in frame from base 1. CDR1 KGHSH and CDR2 LQKENI were looked up in the germline V gene.

The clonotype originates from a young man in good health. Some clones in this sample may be carry-over from other donors' samples. The sample was naive CD8+ T cells from PBMCs. This specimen's cell subset or site label, per the study, means: CD45RA+CCR7+. Recombination joined TRBV18 with TRBJ2-5; the D gene is perhaps TRBD1, from 6 matching bases. The CDR3 sequence is CASSPMRGSETQYF. The nucleotides are TGTGCCAGCTCACCCATGAGGGGGAGCGAGACCCAGTACTTC.